This TCR beta chain is drawn from a study of shared clonotypes between healthy human individuals. V was cut by 3 bases and J by 7 bases, with 6 bases left in between. From germline, CDR1 is MNHNS and CDR2 SASEGT. The CDR3 covers 12 residues. Repertoires were generated with immunoSEQ multiplex PCR, while TCRdb's copy carries only in-frame clones and drops some. The table lists around 1.4 million clones, approximately 98.5% of them singletons. This clone was seen once. The sequence was collected from a man aged 25-40 years in good health. The chain has TRBV6-1 and TRBJ2-2, with TRBD1 as a possible D gene (5 bases). Input material: naive CD4+ T cells sorted from blood. Sample subset: CD45RA+ positively selected. CDR3: CASSDQGGELFF. CDR3 DNA sequence: TGTGCCAGCAGTGACCAGGGCGGGGAGCTGTTTTTT.